A single sample is the source of the 3 T cell receptor beta chains below, sequenced in a study of spatial heterogeneity in lung cancer. Findings and caveats of the study: Tracking of tumor mutation counts was seen in expanded intratumoral alpha and beta TCR counts.

TCRdb called the 5' RACE reads again in MiXCR, with one record for every CDR3 protein. The repertoire holds 12,000 to 15,000 distinct CDR3 sequences, with about 4.8% as singletons. The time point was: sample taken at primary tumor resection. No antigen has been identified for these receptors. Sequences were derived from lung tumor tissue, sampled at surgery. Every receptor here comes from a female donor with early-stage non-small cell lung cancer.

This clonotype was seen ten or more times. This beta chain is a stray sequence in a library constructed for alpha chains; its clone size is not meaningful. The chain employs TRBV13 and TRBJ2-1, with TRBD2 matching 15 bases. The germline CDR1 and CDR2 sequences are PRHDT and FYEKMQ (reference sequence). The CDR3 spans 14 residues. The J segment lost 15 bases and the V segment lost 4 bases, leaving 7 bases of the junction unmatched. The CDR3 here is CASSSRTSGGAGFF. The CDR3 DNA is TGTGCCAGCAGCTCCAGGACTAGCGGGGGGGCCGGGTTCTTC.

This clonotype was observed at least ten times. The library was built for alpha chains, so this beta chain is an off-target read and its size means little. The J gene is TRBJ2-7, the V gene TRBV2; the match to TRBD1 covers 8 bases. This CDR3 is 14 amino acids long. The J segment lost 3 bases and the V segment lost 10 bases, leaving 11 bases of the junction unmatched. From germline, CDR1 is SNHLY and CDR2 FYNNEI. CDR3 DNA: TGTGCCACCCGATCCCCTGGGACAGGCTACGAGCAGTACTTC. This codes for CATRSPGTGYEQYF. Complete variable domain (other parts from reference TRBV2 and TRBJ2-7): EPEVTQTPSHQVTQMGQEVILRCVPISNHLYFYWYRQILGQKVEFLVSFYNNEISEKSEIFDDQFSVERPDGSNFTLKIRSTKLEDSAMYFCATRSPGTGYEQYFGPGTRLTVT.

This clonotype came up many times. This beta chain turned up in a library designed for alpha chains; as an off-target read, its abundance says little. The chain has TRBV15 and TRBJ1-4; the match to TRBD1 covers 7 bases. With V trimmed by 8 bases and J by 4 bases, 10 bases remained unmatched. Germline assignment: CDR1 LNHNV and CDR2 YYDKDF (reference sequence). The CDR3 loop spans 15 amino acids. CDR3 nucleotide sequence: TGTGCCACCGAGATGGAGGGGGCTTTTAATGAAAAACTGTTTTTT. Its protein is CATEMEGAFNEKLFF.